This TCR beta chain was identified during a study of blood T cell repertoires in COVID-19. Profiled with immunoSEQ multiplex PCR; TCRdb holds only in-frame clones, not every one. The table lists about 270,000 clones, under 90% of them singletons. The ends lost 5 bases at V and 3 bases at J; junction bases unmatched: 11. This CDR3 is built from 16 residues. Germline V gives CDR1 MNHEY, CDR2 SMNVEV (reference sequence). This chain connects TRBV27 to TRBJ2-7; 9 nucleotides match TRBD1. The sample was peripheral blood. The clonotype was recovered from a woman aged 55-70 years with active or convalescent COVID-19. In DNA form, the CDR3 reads TGTGCCAGCAGTCCATGGGGGGACAGGGTGGACTACGAGCAGTACTTC. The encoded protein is CASSPWGDRVDYEQYF.